This TCR beta chain was sequenced during a study of long-term antiretroviral therapy in people with HIV. The V end lost 0 bases, the J end lost 0 bases, and 13 bases lay between the germline ends. From germline, CDR1 is LGHNT and CDR2 FRNRAP. This CDR3 is built from 17 residues. As for this clone: Its target is not known.

An immunoSEQ assay, version v3.0, was performed at survey level. Using immunoSEQ multiplex PCR, the repertoire was profiled, and TCRdb retains in-frame clones only, with some absent. The table has 25,000 to 30,000 clones, 80% to 90% seen once; the top ten hold about 3.9%. Overall study results and limits: Controls exceeded HIV repertoires in CDR3 length range.

Treatment for every participant with HIV took place in the United States. The receptor's source is a woman between 18 and 30 years old with HIV. The input for sequencing was unsorted PBMCs, taken 1.8 years after starting antiretroviral therapy. The rearrangement joins TRBV12-5 to TRBJ2-3; D gene uncertain. The CDR3 loop is CASGLVVLDGSTDTQYF. CDR3 bases: TGTGCTAGTGGTTTGGTAGTTTTGGACGGCAGCACAGATACGCAGTATTTT.